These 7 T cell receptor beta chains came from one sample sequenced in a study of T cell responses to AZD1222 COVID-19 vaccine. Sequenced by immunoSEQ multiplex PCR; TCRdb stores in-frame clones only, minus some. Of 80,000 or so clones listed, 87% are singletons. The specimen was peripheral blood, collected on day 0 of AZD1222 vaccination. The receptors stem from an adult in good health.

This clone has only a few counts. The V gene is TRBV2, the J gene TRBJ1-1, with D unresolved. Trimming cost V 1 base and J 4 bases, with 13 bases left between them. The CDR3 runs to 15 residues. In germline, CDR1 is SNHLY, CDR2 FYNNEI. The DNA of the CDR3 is TGTGCCAGCAGTGAAGTAGGAGGGTCCCCCACTGAAGCTTTCTTT. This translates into CASSEVGGSPTEAFF.

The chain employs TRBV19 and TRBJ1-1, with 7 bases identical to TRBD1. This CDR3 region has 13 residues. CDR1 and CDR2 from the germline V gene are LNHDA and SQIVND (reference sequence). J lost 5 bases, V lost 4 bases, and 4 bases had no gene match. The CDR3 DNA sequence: TGTGCCAGTAGTAGCCAACAGGGGACTGAAGCTTTCTTT. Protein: CASSSQQGTEAFF.

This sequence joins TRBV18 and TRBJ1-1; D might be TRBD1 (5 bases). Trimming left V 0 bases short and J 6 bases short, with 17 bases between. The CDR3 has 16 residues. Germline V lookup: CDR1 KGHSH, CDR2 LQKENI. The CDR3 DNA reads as TGTGCCAGCTCACCACCGGCCGGGGGGTTGCTGGCTGAAGCTTTCTTT. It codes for CASSPPAGGLLAEAFF.

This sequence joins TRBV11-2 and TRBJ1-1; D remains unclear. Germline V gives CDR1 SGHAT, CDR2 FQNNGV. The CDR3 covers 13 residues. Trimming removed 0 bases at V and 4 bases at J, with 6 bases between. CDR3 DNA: TGTGCCAGCAGCTTAGACCTCGGCACTGAAGCTTTCTTT. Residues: CASSLDLGTEAFF.

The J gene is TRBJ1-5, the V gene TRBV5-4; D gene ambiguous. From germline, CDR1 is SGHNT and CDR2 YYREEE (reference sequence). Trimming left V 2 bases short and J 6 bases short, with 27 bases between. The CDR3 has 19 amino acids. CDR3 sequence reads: CASSFSVGTNGLMVQPQHF. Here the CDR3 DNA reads TGTGCCAGCAGCTTTTCTGTAGGAACGAATGGTCTTATGGTTCAGCCCCAGCATTTT. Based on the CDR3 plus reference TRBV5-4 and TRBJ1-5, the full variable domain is ETGVTQSPTHLIKTRGQQVTLRCSSQSGHNTVSWYQQALGQGPQFIFQYYREEENGRGNFPPRFSGLQFPNYSSELNVNALELDDSALYLCASSFSVGTNGLMVQPQHFGDGTRLSIL.

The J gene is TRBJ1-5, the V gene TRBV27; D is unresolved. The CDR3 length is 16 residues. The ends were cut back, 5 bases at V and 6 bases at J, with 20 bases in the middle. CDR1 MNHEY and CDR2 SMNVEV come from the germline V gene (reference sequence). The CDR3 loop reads CASSRTGRTVFQPQHF. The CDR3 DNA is TGTGCCAGCAGTCGAACCGGGCGAACGGTTTTTCAGCCCCAGCATTTT.

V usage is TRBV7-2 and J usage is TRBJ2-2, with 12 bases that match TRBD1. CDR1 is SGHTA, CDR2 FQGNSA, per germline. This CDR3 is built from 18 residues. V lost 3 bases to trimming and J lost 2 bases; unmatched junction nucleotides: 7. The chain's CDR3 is CASSFPGQGALNTGELFF. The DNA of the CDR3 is TGTGCCAGCAGCTTTCCGGGACAGGGGGCATTAAACACCGGGGAGCTGTTTTTT.